A single sample is the source of the 22 T cell receptor beta chains below, sequenced in a study of tumor and adjacent non-tumor tissue in lung cancer. Three rounds of nested PCR, following a modified ARM-PCR protocol, produced the TCRbeta library. MiXCR, applied by TCRdb to the multiplex PCR reads, yields one record per CDR3 protein. This repertoire shows 90,000 to 100,000 distinct CDR3 sequences, less than 85% found once; its top ten account for approximately 28%. RNA was extracted from bulk tissue without any cell sorting. The normal lung tissue was taken more than 3 cm from the tumor edge. Input material: distant non-tumor lung tissue. The receptors derive from a man in his 60s with small cell lung cancer.

This clonotype has only one observation. The germline gene is not matched at one end of the junction; a read error may be the cause. The gene calls are TRBV29-1 and TRBJ2-1, with D possibly matching TRBD2 (6 bases). The CDR3 consists of 15 residues. In germline, CDR1 is SQVTM, CDR2 ANQGSEA. The chain's CDR3 is CSATAPGHGGSEQSF. CDR3 coding DNA: TGCAGCGCGACTGCCCCGGGCCACGGAGGGAGTGAGCAGTCCTTC.

The rearrangement joins TRBV6-6 to TRBJ2-1, with D hard to call. Germline V gives CDR1 MNHNY, CDR2 SVGAGI (reference sequence). This CDR3 is 11 amino acids long. The V gene lost 8 bases and the J gene lost 5 bases, with 7 bases spanning the gap. The CDR3 region is CASPLDNEQFF. The DNA for the CDR3 is TGTGCCAGCCCCCTGGACAATGAGCAGTTCTTC.

The chain carries TRBV12-3 or TRBV12-4 and TRBJ2-1; TRBD2 agrees at 10 bases. With V trimmed by 4 bases and J by 7 bases, 7 bases remained unmatched. CDR3 length equals 15 residues. The CDR3 DNA reads as TGTGCCAGCAGTTCTACTAGCGGGACCTTTAATGAGCAGTTCTTC. Protein sequence: CASSSTSGTFNEQFF.

As regards this clonotype: One end of the junction varies from germline; a read error may be responsible. The chain employs TRBV20-1 and TRBJ2-5, with D maybe TRBD2 (5 bases). The CDR3 loop spans 12 amino acids. Germline V gene lookup returns CDR1 DFQATT and CDR2 SNEGSKA (reference sequence). CDR3 sequence (DNA): TGCAGTGCTAATGAAACTAGAGTGACCCAGTATTTC. This encodes CSANETRVTQYF.

Concerning this clonotype itself: In this CDR3 the conserved last residue, phenylalanine or tryptophan, is missing, so a read error is likely. The chain combines TRBV12-3 or TRBV12-4 with TRBJ2-5; D may be TRBD1 (7 bases). The CDR3 has 13 residues. V was clipped by 5 bases and J by 10 bases, with 17 bases between them. This CDR3 is CASSPRTGGIQYS. CDR3 bases: TGTGCCAGCAGTCCAAGGACAGGCGGGATCCAGTACTCC.

Comments on this clonotype: A read error may account for a junction end that differs from germline. This chain joins TRBV11-1 and TRBJ2-3, with a possible D match to TRBD2 (5 bases). CDR3 length: 14 amino acids. Germline V lookup: CDR1 SGHAT, CDR2 FQDESV (reference sequence). The CDR3 DNA sequence: TGTACCAGCAGCTTACTTAGCGCCACAGATACGCAGTACTTT. Encoded protein: CTSSLLSATDTQYF.

With respect to this clonotype: A much larger clone lies one base from this, so it may be a read error. The chain couples TRBV6-5 to TRBJ1-5; the match to TRBD1 covers 9 bases. This CDR3 contains 17 residues. From germline, CDR1 is MNHEY and CDR2 SVGAGI. Here the CDR3 DNA reads TGTTCCAGCAGTCAAACCTCCGGGACAGGGTACAATCAGCCCCAGCATTTT. Its protein is CSSSQTSGTGYNQPQHF.

This chain uses TRBV12-3 or TRBV12-4 with TRBJ1-1; D gene unclear. CDR3 size: 14 residues. The V and J ends lost 6 bases and 1 base respectively, with 12 bases between them. The DNA for the CDR3 is TGTGCCAGCAGCTTGTCCCTGGGGAACACTGAAGCTTTCTTT. Translation gives CASSLSLGNTEAFF.

To note about this clonotype: A much larger clone lies a single base off, so this may be a read error. The chain employs TRBV7-9 and TRBJ2-1; maybe TRBD2 (5 bases). Germline CDR1 and CDR2: SEHNR and FQNEAQ (reference sequence). The CDR3 is 13 residues long. The CDR3 nucleotides read TGTACCAGCAGCGGAGCGACGGTGAATGAGCAGTTCTTC. Protein: CTSSGATVNEQFF.

The chain has TRBV5-5 and TRBJ2-7, with D maybe TRBD2 (5 bases). V was clipped by 5 bases and J by 0 bases, with 15 bases between them. The length of the CDR3 is 15 residues. In germline, CDR1 is SGHKS, CDR2 YYEKEE (reference sequence). The chain's CDR3 is CASRMETGSSYEQYV. The CDR3 DNA sequence: TGTGCCAGCAGGATGGAGACGGGGAGCTCCTACGAGCAGTACGTC.

This clonotype was seen a few times. A clone one base away is much larger, so this may be a read error. The V call is TRBV28, the J call TRBJ1-5; no reliable D call. Germline V lookup: CDR1 MDHEN, CDR2 SYDVKM. Deletions cut 6 bases from V and 3 bases from J, with 12 bases between. The CDR3 is 14 residues long. The CDR3, as DNA: TGTGCCAGCAGAGGAGGGATTGTCAATCAGCCCCAGCATTTT. This translates into CASRGGIVNQPQHF.

Note on this clonotype: The junction does not match germline at one end; this may be a read error. V is TRBV6-5 and J is TRBJ2-3, with 10 bases matching TRBD2. The CDR3 spans 18 residues. From germline, CDR1 is MNHEY and CDR2 SVGAGI. The CDR3 is CASCYILAGMGSTDTQYF. CDR3 sequence (DNA): TGTGCCAGCTGTTACATACTAGCGGGAATGGGGAGCACAGATACGCAGTATTTT.

As for this clonotype: One end of the junction is discordant with germline, which a read error may explain. The J gene is TRBJ1-5, the V gene TRBV28, with D perhaps matching TRBD1 (5 bases). Germline CDR1 MDHEN, CDR2 SYDVKM. This CDR3 is 15 amino acids long. The CDR3 coding sequence is TGTGTCAGCAGTGAGACGCTAGGGGAGGGACAGCCCCAGCATTTT. Amino acid sequence: CVSSETLGEGQPQHF.

J is TRBJ2-1 and V is TRBV6-5, with 12 bases identical to TRBD2. Germline-derived CDR1 and CDR2 are MNHEY and SVGAGI. V gave up 9 bases and J gave up 9 bases; unmatched junction bases: 9. This CDR3 is built from 14 residues. CDR3 residues: CASRRTSGMGEQFF. As DNA, the CDR3 is TGTGCCAGTAGGAGGACTAGCGGGATGGGTGAGCAGTTCTTC.

On this clonotype itself: One end of the junction varies from germline; a read error may be responsible. J is TRBJ1-2 and V is TRBV4-1; D is unresolved. CDR1 MGHRA and CDR2 YSYEKL come from the germline V gene. The CDR3 totals 15 residues. The CDR3 DNA reads as TGCGCCAGCAGCCAAGACGGGCAACGGACCTATGGCCACACCTTC. Its translation: CASSQDGQRTYGHTF.

A note on this clonotype: A read error may be the cause here, since a much bigger clone is one base away. V gene TRBV6-6 combines with J gene TRBJ1-5; 7 bases are a match to TRBD1. CDR1 MNHNY and CDR2 SVGAGI come from the germline V gene (reference sequence). The CDR3 runs 17 residues. The CDR3 coding sequence is TGTGCCATCAGTTCCCGACAGGGAGTGAATAGCAATCAGCCCCAGCATTTT. It encodes CAISSRQGVNSNQPQHF.

A note on this clonotype: One end of the junction does not line up with germline, which may come from a read error. This chain joins TRBV9 and TRBJ2-5; no clear D. The CDR3 loop spans 14 amino acids. The germline gives CDR1 SGDLS, CDR2 YYNGEE. CDR3 protein: CASSVGGSQKTQYF. DNA for the CDR3: TGTGCCAGCAGCGTAGGAGGATCCCAAAAGACCCAGTACTTC.

This clonotype was picked up one time. The chain uses TRBV5-5 and TRBJ2-7; 7 bases are shared with TRBD1. The CDR3 runs 14 residues. Germline V gene data show CDR1 as SGHKS and CDR2 as YYEKEE (reference sequence). DNA of the CDR3: TGTCCCAGCAGCCCGGGACAGCATCTCTACGAGCAATACGTC. As protein: CPSSPGQHLYEQYV.

As concerns this clonotype: An end of the junction does not agree with germline; a read error may underlie this. V and J are TRBV5-4 and TRBJ2-1; the D gene is possibly TRBD2 (5 bases). Germline values: CDR1 SGHNT, CDR2 YYREEE (reference sequence). This CDR3 is built from 14 residues. In nucleotides, the CDR3 is TGTGCAAGCAGCGATTCCGGGATGAGCGATGGGCAGTTCTTC. Translated, it gives CASSDSGMSDGQFF.

As to this clonotype: The CDR3 does not end in the conserved phenylalanine or tryptophan, so this is likely a read error. The chain employs TRBV24-1 and TRBJ2-3; TRBD2 aligns across 13 bases. Germline CDR1 reads KGHDR; CDR2 reads SFDVKD. This CDR3 contains 15 residues. CDR3 loop: CATGTSGEGTDTQYS. In nucleotides, the CDR3 is TGCGCCACCGGGACTAGCGGGGAGGGGACAGATACGCAGTATTCT.

The rearrangement uses TRBV6-5 and TRBJ2-1; TRBD2 agrees at 8 bases. V lost 4 bases, J lost 7 bases, and 15 bases stayed unmatched. The CDR3 has 17 residues. Germline lookup yields CDR1 MNHEY and CDR2 SVGAGI. CDR3 loop: CASSFSIWGLEDNEQFF. As DNA, the CDR3 is TGTGCCAGCAGTTTCTCGATCTGGGGACTAGAGGATAATGAGCAGTTCTTC.

Comment on this clonotype: The junction does not match germline at one end; this may be a read error. The chain couples TRBV7-9 to TRBJ1-2, with 7 bases matching TRBD1. Germline V lookup: CDR1 SEHNR, CDR2 FQNEAQ (reference sequence). This CDR3 region has 14 residues. This CDR3 reads CASSPQGVGYGYTF. CDR3 nucleotide sequence: TGTGCCAGCAGCCCCCAGGGGGTTGGCTATGGCTACACCTTT. Using reference TRBV7-9 and TRBJ1-2 for the parts outside the CDR3, the full variable domain is DTGVSQNPRHKITKRGQNVTFRCDPISEHNRLYWYRQTLGQGPEFLTYFQNEAQLEKSRLLSDRFSAERPKGSFSTLEIQRTEQGDSAMYLCASSPQGVGYGYTFGSGTRLTVV.